Each of the 21 T cell receptor beta chains below was sequenced from the same sample in a study of T cells after posttransplantation cyclophosphamide (TCRdb year 2016). Viable CD3+CD4+ or CD3+CD8+ cells that were CCR7+CD45RA+CD45RO-CD95-CD27+CD28+ were defined as naive T cells. Library method: the immunoSEQ multiplex PCR assay. TCRdb took this table from immuneACCESS and kept in-frame rearrangements with V and J called. Such tables lack part of the clones; where checked against another copy, unresolved V genes explain under half of the gap, and the rest is unexplained. This sample has roughly 23,000 clones in its table, and around 98% of those were observed once. The ten largest clonotypes hold 0.1% to 0.15% of the sample. Sequenced: naive CD4+ T cells sorted from PBMCs. Every receptor here comes from a man between 45 and 60 years old in good health, CMV-negative, and a related stem cell transplant donor.

The chain employs TRBV5-1 and TRBJ2-5, with D possibly TRBD2 on 5 matching bases. Germline V gene sequence: CDR1 SGHRS, CDR2 YFSETQ. The CDR3 is 13 residues long. The germline V and J ends were trimmed by 3 bases and 4 bases, with 10 bases remaining between them. The CDR3 DNA sequence: TGCGCCAGCAGCTCGGGAATCGGAGAGACCCAGTACTTC. Translation gives CASSSGIGETQYF.

With respect to this clone: The junction departs from germline at one end; a sequencing error may be responsible. DNA for the CDR3: TGTGCCAGCAGGCCTAGTGGACAGACTTCTGGCCACACCTTC. Protein product: CASRPSGQTSGHTF. The rearrangement joins TRBV27 to TRBJ1-2; possible D gene TRBD1, 6 bases. Germline V gives CDR1 MNHEY, CDR2 SMNVEV (reference sequence). CDR3 size: 14 residues.

The rearrangement uses TRBV27 and TRBJ2-7; TRBD2 matches at 12 bases. Looked up from germline, CDR1 is MNHEY and CDR2 is SMNVEV (reference sequence). J was trimmed by 5 bases and V by 8 bases; bases with no gene match: 13. The CDR3 covers 16 residues. CDR3 protein: CASRELRTSGANEQYF. In nucleotides, the CDR3 is TGTGCCAGCCGTGAACTCCGGACTAGCGGGGCCAACGAGCAGTACTTC.

This sequence joins TRBV10-3 and TRBJ2-3; TRBD1 matches 8 bases. Trimming removed 5 bases from V and 1 base from J; junction bases left unmatched: 5. There are 15 residues in the CDR3. Germline V gene lookup returns CDR1 ENHRY and CDR2 SYGVKD. Here the CDR3 DNA reads TGTGCCATCAGTCGGACAGGGTGGGGCACAGATACGCAGTATTTT. It specifies CAISRTGWGTDTQYF.

In this sample, this clone turned up a few times. The chain combines TRBV29-1 with TRBJ2-1, with D possibly TRBD2 on 6 matching bases. Trimming pared 4 bases from V and 1 base from J, leaving 14 bases between. Germline V lookup: CDR1 SQVTM, CDR2 ANQGSEA. There are 15 residues in the CDR3. The CDR3 region is CSVGSPGGSYNEQFF. CDR3 bases: TGCAGCGTTGGGTCTCCCGGGGGATCCTACAATGAGCAGTTCTTC.

V is TRBV6-1 and J is TRBJ1-5; 8 nucleotides match TRBD1. CDR3 length equals 15 residues. The V gene end was trimmed by 5 bases and the J gene end by 5 bases; junction bases not matched to a gene: 8. Per germline, CDR1 MNHNS and CDR2 SASEGT. For the CDR3, the DNA is TGTGCCAGCAGTCGCTATACAGGGGGTGATCAGCCCCAGCATTTT. Protein product: CASSRYTGGDQPQHF.

This clone was observed a single time. The chain has TRBV5-5 and TRBJ2-2; perhaps TRBD1 as D (6 bases). Deletions cut 0 bases from V and 5 bases from J, with 14 bases between. The germline V gene has CDR1 SGHKS and CDR2 YYEKEE (reference sequence). The CDR3 is made up of 16 amino acids. In DNA form, the CDR3 reads TGTGCCAGCAGCTTGGGGACAGCGACGGGGACCGGGGAGCTGTTTTTT. Encoded protein: CASSLGTATGTGELFF.

Only one count was recorded for this clone. This chain links TRBV5-1 with TRBJ1-3; a weak D match, TRBD1 (6 bases). V was shortened by 4 bases and J by 0 bases, with 14 bases between the two germline ends. Germline-derived CDR1 and CDR2 are SGHRS and YFSETQ. The CDR3 is 16 residues long. CDR3 protein: CASSGREQGSGNTIYF. For the CDR3, the DNA is TGCGCCAGCAGCGGACGGGAACAGGGCTCTGGAAACACCATATATTTT.

The chain couples TRBV7-2 to TRBJ1-5; D gene uncertain. CDR1 is SGHTA and CDR2 is FQGNSA in the germline V gene. The V gene lost 1 base and the J gene lost 10 bases, with 5 bases spanning the gap. The CDR3 has 11 amino acids. The CDR3 nucleotides are TGTGCCAGCAGCTTAGACGGTCCCCAGCATTTT. The encoded protein is CASSLDGPQHF.

The chain carries TRBV9 and TRBJ2-3; TRBD2 agrees at 8 bases. J was trimmed by 2 bases and V by 0 bases; bases with no gene match: 2. The CDR3 spans 15 residues. CDR1 is SGDLS and CDR2 is YYNGEE in the germline V gene. For the CDR3, the DNA is TGTGCCAGCAGCGTAGCCGGGAGGGACACAGATACGCAGTATTTT. It yields the protein CASSVAGRDTDTQYF.

The rearrangement uses TRBV9 and TRBJ2-2; D perhaps matches TRBD2 (6 bases). The CDR3 consists of 15 residues. The germline V gene has CDR1 SGDLS and CDR2 YYNGEE. V was clipped by 2 bases and J by 1 base, with 9 bases between them. CDR3 amino acids: CASSVSSVNTGELFF. The CDR3 nucleotides are TGTGCCAGCAGCGTTTCTAGCGTGAACACCGGGGAGCTGTTTTTT.

This rearrangement joins TRBV10-3 to TRBJ1-2; 10 bases are a match to TRBD1. Germline CDR1 ENHRY, CDR2 SYGVKD. This CDR3 comprises 21 residues. The V gene end was trimmed by 0 bases and the J gene end by 2 bases; junction bases not matched to a gene: 18. The CDR3 loop reads CAISESLTKGTGVLRNYGYTF. CDR3 bases: TGTGCCATCAGTGAGTCGTTAACTAAGGGGACAGGGGTCCTTAGGAACTATGGCTACACCTTC.

This chain uses TRBV18 with TRBJ2-3; D may be TRBD2 (5 bases). CDR3 length: 15 amino acids. V gave up 2 bases and J gave up 3 bases, with 12 bases separating them. The germline CDR1 and CDR2 sequences are KGHSH and LQKENI. The CDR3 is CASSPYLDSTDTQYF. The CDR3, as DNA: TGTGCCAGCTCACCATACCTGGACTCGACAGATACGCAGTATTTT. The variable domain in full, with the rest retrieved from reference TRBV18 and TRBJ2-3, is NAGVMQNPRHLVRRRGQEARLRCSPMKGHSHVYWYRQLPEEGLKFMVYLQKENIIDESGMPKERFSAEFPKEGPSILRIQQVVRGDSAAYFCASSPYLDSTDTQYFGPGTRLTVL.

The V gene is TRBV2, the J gene TRBJ2-1, with D perhaps matching TRBD2 (6 bases). V was cut by 3 bases and J by 10 bases, with 13 bases left in between. The CDR3 is 13 residues long. Germline V gene data show CDR1 as SNHLY and CDR2 as FYNNEI. The CDR3 DNA follows: TGTGCCAGCAGTGATTCGGGGGTCGGAGAGCAGTTCTTC. Translation gives CASSDSGVGEQFF.

This sequence joins TRBV6-5 and TRBJ2-1; possible D gene TRBD1, 6 bases. The germline CDR1 and CDR2 sequences are MNHEY and SVGAGI. V dropped 0 bases and J dropped 10 bases, with 19 bases sitting between them. The CDR3 is 16 residues long. CDR3 region: CASSYSGGPLGLEQFF. DNA for the CDR3: TGTGCCAGCAGTTACTCTGGGGGCCCTCTGGGCTTAGAGCAGTTCTTC.

This CDR3 is CASSLWTGEDTQYF. The CDR3 DNA reads as TGCGCCAGCAGCTTGTGGACAGGGGAAGATACGCAGTATTTT. This rearrangement joins TRBV5-1 to TRBJ2-3; 9 bases align to TRBD1. The germline CDR1 and CDR2 sequences are SGHRS and YFSETQ. Losses at the gene ends were 1 base for V and 5 bases for J; bases not matched to a gene: 2. The CDR3 has 14 residues.

V usage is TRBV7-9 and J usage is TRBJ2-3; 7 bases are a match to TRBD1. V gave up 8 bases and J gave up 6 bases; unmatched junction bases: 14. The CDR3 has 15 amino acids. CDR1 SEHNR and CDR2 FQNEAQ come from the germline V gene (reference sequence). The CDR3 nucleotides read TGTGCCAGCTCTAGAGCAGGGGGTATCTTGGATACGCAGTATTTT. Translated, it gives CASSRAGGILDTQYF.

V gene TRBV10-3 combines with J gene TRBJ2-7; TRBD2 is a possible D gene (7 bases). This CDR3 comprises 17 residues. Per the germline V gene, CDR1 is ENHRY and CDR2 is SYGVKD. Trimming cost V 0 bases and J 3 bases, with 18 bases left between them. Here the CDR3 DNA reads TGTGCCATCAGTGAGTCGACTCGGGTGGGAGGGGGCTACGAGCAGTACTTC. Residues: CAISESTRVGGGYEQYF.

The chain couples TRBV10-3 to TRBJ1-2, with 9 bases lining up with TRBD1. Germline loops: CDR1 ENHRY, CDR2 SYGVKD. V was pared by 3 bases and J by 8 bases, with 10 bases of the junction left unmatched. The CDR3 has 15 residues. This CDR3 is CAISDLSQGARGYTF. CDR3 coding DNA: TGTGCCATCAGTGATCTCTCACAGGGGGCTCGGGGCTACACCTTC.

Turning to this clone: The sample holds other DNA sequences that translate to the same CDR3. This chain joins TRBV10-1 and TRBJ2-1, with 10 nucleotides matching TRBD2. Germline-derived CDR1 and CDR2 are WNHNN and SYGVQD (reference sequence). CDR3 length: 16 amino acids. J was trimmed by 8 bases and V by 0 bases; bases with no gene match: 7. The CDR3 DNA reads TGCGCCAGCAGTGAGTCCGCTAGCGGGAGTCTTCATGAGCAGTTCTTC. It specifies CASSESASGSLHEQFF.

This chain connects TRBV6-5 to TRBJ2-7; TRBD1 agrees at 11 bases. CDR1 and CDR2 from the germline V gene are MNHEY and SVGAGI. The CDR3 has 14 residues. V shed 3 bases, J shed 6 bases, and the junction held 4 bases outside the gene matches. CDR3 residues: CASSYGGQGAEQYF. The CDR3 nucleotides read TGTGCCAGCAGTTATGGAGGACAGGGGGCCGAGCAGTACTTC.